This TCR beta chain was recorded in a study of vaccination effects on CD4 cells after COVID-19. Study information: Participants got two doses of BNT162b2 or mRNA-1273 vaccine.

Scientists isolated CD4+ T cells after an approximately 11-day culture period ended. Half the medium was replaced with IL-2 medium on days 3 and 7. Comments on this clone: The antigen is undetermined.

Findings and caveats of the study: In vaccinees who were healthy, merely 1 out of 255 vaccine-induced clones cross-reacted with common cold coronaviruses. Clones arising from infection and from vaccination showed marked clonal contraction late after vaccination.

The protocol was immunoSEQ multiplex PCR, while the TCRdb copy is restricted to in-frame clones and leaves out a portion. The sample records about 28,000 clones, 50% to 70% being singletons. V gave up 4 bases and J gave up 4 bases, with 15 bases separating them. CDR3 length: 15 residues. Germline V gene data show CDR1 as LGHDT and CDR2 as YNNKEL (reference sequence). Sequencing used CD4+ T cells from PBMCs cultured without peptide, obtained before COVID-19 vaccination. The chain has TRBV3-1 (or the pseudogene TRBV3-2) and TRBJ2-3; the D is unclear. The receptor comes from a human donor who received a COVID-19 vaccine. Here the CDR3 reads CASSPQFGSSDTQYF. The CDR3 DNA reads as TGTGCCAGCAGCCCGCAGTTTGGTAGCTCAGATACGCAGTATTTT.